The rows below give T cell receptor beta chains drawn from one sample of a study of blood T cell repertoires in COVID-19. Generated by immunoSEQ multiplex PCR, the TCRdb table keeps only in-frame clones and is missing some. The sample records about 300,000 clones, about 89% being singletons. Sequencing was done on a sample of PBMCs or T cells enriched from blood (not recorded which). The source is a woman aged 40 to 50 who had recovered from COVID-19. The conserved cysteine and the conserved F or W are not part of the CDR3 here. Clone size is shown for a subset of rows, as once, few, many or a class of expanded clone.

j_call v_call clone_size cdr3_aa
TRBJ1-2 TRBV29-1 NA SVGQGAVGYT
TRBJ2-3 TRBV24-1 NA ATSGGTASTDTQY
TRBJ2-5 TRBV6-2/TRBV6-3 NA ASSYRGPETQY
TRBJ1-2 TRBV25-1 NA ASSEWGWGYT
TRBJ2-5 TRBV7-3 NA ASSLSGTRQETQY
TRBJ2-4 TRBV7-2 NA ASSPRTGKNIQY
TRBJ1-3 TRBV27 NA ASRRTGSGNTIY
TRBJ2-2 TRBV4-1 NA ASSQGGGTGELF
TRBJ1-1 TRBV19 NA ASRLGTGHNTEAF
TRBJ1-4 TRBV5-6 NA ASSSHIQGGSEKLF
TRBJ2-3 TRBV7-3 NA ASSLGYGSSTDTQY
TRBJ1-1 TRBV7-2 NA ASSPPVMGVVNTEAF
TRBJ1-2 TRBV25-1 NA ASSGGLGQTNYGYT
TRBJ2-7 TRBV2 NA ASSPGGPSLYEQY
TRBJ2-7 TRBV3-1/TRBV3-2 NA ASSQDLPTTGPNYEQY
TRBJ2-7 TRBV13 NA ASSLRGGPYEQY
TRBJ1-2 TRBV30 NA AWSVQGRYGYT
TRBJ1-5 TRBV2 once ASSEREARVGNQPQH
TRBJ1-4 TRBV7-6 NA ASSPRVGMGEKLF
TRBJ2-2 TRBV5-1 NA ASSGAQAGVLTGELF
TRBJ2-7 TRBV27 NA ASSFGTGSYEQY
TRBJ2-2 TRBV5-1 NA ASSLRLAGAGELF
TRBJ2-5 TRBV27 NA ASSLLGQGAETQY
TRBJ2-5 TRBV21-1 NA ASSKTEQETQY
TRBJ1-2 TRBV6-6 NA ASDSHLIYGYT
TRBJ1-6 TRBV5-1 NA ASSSSARGNSPLH
TRBJ1-1 TRBV19 NA ASSIFRTAHSEAF
TRBJ1-2 TRBV18 NA ASSRGTVDGYT
TRBJ1-3 TRBV18 once ASSPEGALRNTIY
TRBJ2-3 TRBV2 NA ASDRTQITDTQY
TRBJ2-7 TRBV12-3/TRBV12-4 NA ASSPGTGVEQY
TRBJ1-1 TRBV7-3 NA ASSHTGGALTEAF
TRBJ2-5 TRBV7-2 NA ASSTSGRRETQY
TRBJ1-1 TRBV6-5 NA ASRVPGQGEAF
TRBJ1-2 TRBV5-1 NA ASSSGPADYGYT
TRBJ2-5 TRBV4-2 NA ASSQVSGGQETQY
TRBJ2-1 TRBV9 NA ASSRIAGGSYNEQF
TRBJ2-1 TRBV6-5 NA ASSAGSYYNEQF
TRBJ1-1 TRBV30 NA AWTKTENTEAF
TRBJ1-2 TRBV7-8 NA ASSLTVYDYGYT
TRBJ2-2 TRBV2 NA ASSAGGYSTGELF
TRBJ2-5 TRBV18 NA ASSPGRAPETQY
TRBJ2-1 TRBV2 NA ASRGRYNEQF
TRBJ1-1 TRBV3-1/TRBV3-2 NA ASSQRGISEAF
TRBJ1-1 TRBV12-3/TRBV12-4 NA ASRTTVGEAF
TRBJ1-3 TRBV5-1 NA ASSPGGTGSGNTIY
TRBJ2-1 TRBV7-2 NA ASSLRTNNEQF
TRBJ1-5 TRBV23-1 NA ASSPKTGSNQPQH
TRBJ1-1 TRBV9 NA ASGGVGNTEAF
TRBJ2-7 TRBV6-2/TRBV6-3 NA ASSSTGLFLEEQY
TRBJ1-2 TRBV4-1 NA ASSQDSEGGYGYT
TRBJ2-1 TRBV9 NA ASSVDPSGDYNEQF